One sample yielded the 8 T cell receptor beta chains listed below, sequenced in a study of cytomegalovirus exposure and HLA in healthy donors. Amplification used 60 Vbeta primers and 13 Jbeta primers. TCRdb's table, derived via immunoSEQ multiplex PCR, lists solely in-frame clones and lacks some. This sample carries some 150,000 clones, 50% to 75% of them seen once, and the ten largest clones take 5.5% to 9%. Sequencing was performed on PBMCs. These receptors originate from a woman aged 55-69 years in good health and CMV-seropositive.

The chain employs TRBV27 and TRBJ1-1, with a tentative D call TRBD1 (6 bases). This CDR3 comprises 13 residues. V lost 2 bases, J lost 4 bases, and 8 bases lay in between. Germline V gene data show CDR1 as MNHEY and CDR2 as SMNVEV (reference sequence). The CDR3 spells CASSLKGGTEAFF. In nucleotides, the CDR3 is TGTGCCAGCAGTTTAAAAGGGGGCACTGAAGCTTTCTTT.

The V gene is TRBV7-2, the J gene TRBJ2-7, with TRBD1 matching over 7 bases. This CDR3 comprises 15 residues. Looked up from germline, CDR1 is SGHTA and CDR2 is FQGNSA. Trimming took 0 bases from V and 2 from J; bases not matched to a gene: 4. In DNA, the CDR3 is TGTGCCAGCAGCTTAGCGAAGGGGGCTGCCTACGAGCAGTACTTC. Amino acid sequence: CASSLAKGAAYEQYF. The whole variable domain, remainder taken from reference TRBV7-2 and TRBJ2-7, is GAGVSQSPSNKVTEKGKDVELRCDPISGHTALYWYRQSLGQGLEFLIYFQGNSAPDKSGLPSDRFSAERTGGSVSTLTIQRTQQEDSAVYLCASSLAKGAAYEQYFGPGTRLTVT.

This clone has more than one count but fewer than ten. The rearrangement uses TRBV5-6 and TRBJ2-1; 12 nucleotides align to TRBD2. Per germline, CDR1 SGHDT and CDR2 YYEEEE. V lost 0 bases, J lost 5 bases, and 9 bases stayed unmatched. This CDR3 comprises 18 residues. DNA of the CDR3: TGTGCCAGCAGCTTGGCTTCTAGCGGGAGGGTTAGGGACAATGAGCAGTTCTTC. Encoded protein: CASSLASSGRVRDNEQFF.

The sample holds one count of this clone. The gene calls are TRBV2 and TRBJ2-5; 7 nucleotides align to TRBD2. V shed 3 bases, J shed 4 bases, and the junction held 5 bases outside the gene matches. CDR3 length: 14 residues. The germline V gene has CDR1 SNHLY and CDR2 FYNNEI. The CDR3: CASSESLAAETQYF. As DNA, the CDR3 is TGTGCCAGCAGTGAGAGCCTAGCGGCAGAGACCCAGTACTTC.

In this sample, this clone turned up a few times. J is TRBJ1-4 and V is TRBV7-2; possibly TRBD1 for D (5 bases). V lost 1 base and J lost 0, with 6 bases in between. The CDR3 runs to 15 residues. Germline-derived CDR1 and CDR2 are SGHTA and FQGNSA. CDR3 DNA sequence: TGTGCCAGCAGCTTAGAGGGGCCAACTAATGAAAAACTGTTTTTT. Protein sequence: CASSLEGPTNEKLFF.

The chain is built from TRBV28 and TRBJ1-2, with no clear D. This CDR3 has 13 amino acids. V shed 5 bases and J shed 6 bases, with 13 bases lying between them. Germline V gene data show CDR1 as MDHEN and CDR2 as SYDVKM. The DNA of the CDR3 is TGTGCCAGCAGTCTCGGCGGCCGAGATGGCTACACCTTC. This encodes CASSLGGRDGYTF.

The count of this clone is one. The V and J genes are TRBV28 and TRBJ2-7; possibly TRBD2 for D (6 bases). The germline V and J ends were trimmed by 8 bases and 6 bases, with 17 bases remaining between them. This CDR3 has 13 amino acids. CDR1 and CDR2 (germline): MDHEN, SYDVKM. In DNA, the CDR3 is TGTGCCAGCCGCCCTCAGGCGGGGTTCGAGCAGTACTTC. This sequence encodes CASRPQAGFEQYF.

The chain joins TRBV13 to TRBJ2-7, with 11 bases lining up with TRBD2. The CDR3 covers 14 residues. Germline-derived CDR1 and CDR2 are PRHDT and FYEKMQ (reference sequence). V was pared by 3 bases and J by 4 bases, with 2 bases of the junction left unmatched. CDR3 sequence: CASSLGLADYEQYF. In DNA form, the CDR3 reads TGTGCCAGCAGCTTGGGACTAGCGGATTACGAGCAGTACTTC.